This T cell receptor (beta chain) appears in the sequencing data of a study of technical replicates of blood from a handful of donors. The data were produced by immunoSEQ multiplex PCR, yet TCRdb's version contains in-frame clones alone and is incomplete. The sample yields 55,000 to 75,000 clones, around 88% seen once. Trimming cost V 5 bases and J 2 bases, with 9 bases left between them. The CDR3 sequence is 13 residues long. Germline assignment: CDR1 MNHEY and CDR2 SVGAGI. The chain joins TRBV6-5 to TRBJ1-1; D is unclear. The source is a human donor in good health. Some clones in this sample may be carry-over from other donors' samples. Sequenced material: PBMCs. The CDR3, as DNA: TGTGCCAGCAGTGACTACAGCAACACTGAAGCTTTCTTT. Amino acid sequence: CASSDYSNTEAFF.